This T cell receptor beta chain was recorded in a study of blood T cells in healthy people across ages. PCR was performed a second time for about 6 to 12 cycles using a sample-barcoded 5' primer and a J-beta primer mix. TCRdb analysed the 5' RACE reads with MiXCR anew, one entry per CDR3 protein. The repertoire consists of hundreds of thousands of distinct CDR3 sequences, with 49% occurring once and the leading ten covering 25% to 35%. This sequence was found in a woman aged 55-75 years in good health. The sample comprised blood.

In DNA, the CDR3 is TGTGCCAGCATCCGGGACGCCACCTACAATGAGCAGTTCTTC. Amino acids: CASIRDATYNEQFF. The chain recombines TRBV6-2 or TRBV6-3 with TRBJ2-1, with D perhaps TRBD1 or TRBD2 (5 bases each). This CDR3 is built from 14 residues. Per germline, CDR1 MNHEY and CDR2 SVGEGT. The V and J ends lost 7 bases and 2 bases respectively, with 12 bases between them.